Below, 10 T cell receptor beta chains from the same sample are listed, as sequenced in a study of cytomegalovirus exposure and HLA in healthy donors (dated by TCRdb to 2016 to 2017). The library was made by the immunoSEQ multiplex PCR assay. The multiplex PCR relied on a mix of 60 forward primers for TCR Vbeta segments and 13 reverse primers for TCR Jbeta segments. This is the immuneACCESS table as TCRdb keeps it, with only in-frame sequences that have V and J called. A part of the clones is gone; compared with another copy, unresolved V genes explain less than half, and the rest is unexplained. The sample yields approximately 150,000 clones; around 90% were counted once. Around 0.54% of the sample belongs to the ten largest clones. The source material was PBMCs. These receptor sequences come from a woman between 40 and 55 years old in good health and CMV-seronegative.

The V gene is TRBV4-1, the J gene TRBJ2-7, with D possibly being TRBD2 (5 bases). The germline V gene encodes CDR1 MGHRA and CDR2 YSYEKL. This CDR3 region has 17 residues. V was clipped by 1 base and J by 2 bases, with 18 bases between them. CDR3 amino acids: CASSQAWTATGAYEQYF. As DNA, the CDR3 is TGCGCCAGCAGCCAAGCCTGGACTGCTACCGGGGCCTACGAGCAGTACTTC.

V is TRBV5-1 and J is TRBJ2-7, with no clear D. The CDR3 sequence is 15 residues long. The V end lost 7 bases, the J end lost 1 base, and 18 bases lay between the germline ends. Germline V gene data show CDR1 as SGHRS and CDR2 as YFSETQ. CDR3 nucleotides: TGCGCCAGCCGATCAACAGCCAGTGCATCCTACGAGCAGTACTTC. Translated, it gives CASRSTASASYEQYF.

The chain is built from TRBV7-9 and TRBJ2-2, with TRBD2 as a possible D gene (6 bases). The germline V and J ends were trimmed by 5 bases and 3 bases, with 19 bases remaining between them. Germline V gene sequence: CDR1 SEHNR, CDR2 FQNEAQ (reference sequence). The CDR3 has 17 residues. The chain's CDR3 is CASSTSRASAYTGELFF. The CDR3 region has the DNA TGTGCCAGCAGCACCAGCCGGGCTAGCGCTTACACCGGGGAGCTGTTTTTT. Complete variable domain (other parts from reference TRBV7-9 and TRBJ2-2): DTGVSQNPRHKITKRGQNVTFRCDPISEHNRLYWYRQTLGQGPEFLTYFQNEAQLEKSRLLSDRFSAERPKGSFSTLEIQRTEQGDSAMYLCASSTSRASAYTGELFFGEGSRLTVL.

The genes are TRBV4-3 and TRBJ2-4; the D gene is possibly TRBD2 (5 bases). The CDR3 has 18 residues. Germline CDR1 is LGHNA and CDR2 is YSLEER. The V end lost 4 bases, the J end lost 0 bases, and 19 bases lay between the germline ends. The CDR3 DNA sequence: TGCGCCAGCAGCCCCGACGGAGGTCGTATATTAGCCAAAAACATTCAGTACTTC. Encoded protein: CASSPDGGRILAKNIQYF.

The chain has TRBV27 and TRBJ1-1, with no clear D. This CDR3 is 15 amino acids long. V was clipped by 1 base and J by 4 bases, with 13 bases between them. The germline gives CDR1 MNHEY, CDR2 SMNVEV (reference sequence). For the CDR3, the DNA is TGTGCCAGCAGTTTATATTCGCCGCAGTCCACTGAAGCTTTCTTT. This gives the protein CASSLYSPQSTEAFF.

The genes are TRBV11-2 and TRBJ2-4; D perhaps matches TRBD1 (6 bases). This CDR3 contains 16 residues. Germline V gene data show CDR1 as SGHAT and CDR2 as FQNNGV. Trimming shortened V by 5 bases and J by 8 bases, and 22 bases separated the two germline ends. CDR3 loop: CASSVQGTRSGDIQYF. The CDR3 region has the DNA TGTGCCAGCAGCGTACAAGGGACAAGGAGCGGAGACATTCAGTACTTC.

The rearrangement links TRBV4-1 to TRBJ2-1, with 11 positions matching TRBD2. The CDR3 sequence is 16 residues long. Trimming took 2 bases from V and 6 from J; bases not matched to a gene: 6. Germline CDR1 reads MGHRA; CDR2 reads YSYEKL. The CDR3 region has the DNA TGCGCCAGCAGCCAATTGGGAGGGACTAGCGGCAATGAGCAGTTCTTC. It yields the protein CASSQLGGTSGNEQFF.

The genes are TRBV21-1 and TRBJ2-2; no DNA check was done on the table's D call, TRBD1. TRBV21-1 is listed as a pseudogene. The CDR3 has 16 residues. The CDR3 coding sequence is TGTGCCAGCAGCCCACAGGGTAGGGCGAACACCGGGGAGCTGTTTTTT. Its translation is CASSPQGRANTGELFF.

This rearrangement joins TRBV11-3 to TRBJ2-7; 10 positions match TRBD2. Germline V lookup: CDR1 SGHNT, CDR2 YENEEA. V trimming: 5 bases; J trimming: 0 bases; junction bases outside the gene matches: 7. The CDR3 has 16 amino acids. The chain's CDR3 is CASSHSGLASSYEQYF. CDR3 nucleotides: TGTGCCAGCAGCCATTCGGGACTAGCGAGCTCCTACGAGCAGTACTTC.

The chain's CDR3 is CASSLNRGLEAFF. DNA of the CDR3: TGTGCCAGCAGCTTGAACAGGGGGCTAGAAGCTTTCTTT. The chain combines TRBV5-8 with TRBJ1-1; 9 bases match TRBD1. The CDR3 totals 13 residues. Germline V gene lookup returns CDR1 SGHTS and CDR2 YDEGEE. V was pared by 1 base and J by 8 bases, with 3 bases of the junction left unmatched.